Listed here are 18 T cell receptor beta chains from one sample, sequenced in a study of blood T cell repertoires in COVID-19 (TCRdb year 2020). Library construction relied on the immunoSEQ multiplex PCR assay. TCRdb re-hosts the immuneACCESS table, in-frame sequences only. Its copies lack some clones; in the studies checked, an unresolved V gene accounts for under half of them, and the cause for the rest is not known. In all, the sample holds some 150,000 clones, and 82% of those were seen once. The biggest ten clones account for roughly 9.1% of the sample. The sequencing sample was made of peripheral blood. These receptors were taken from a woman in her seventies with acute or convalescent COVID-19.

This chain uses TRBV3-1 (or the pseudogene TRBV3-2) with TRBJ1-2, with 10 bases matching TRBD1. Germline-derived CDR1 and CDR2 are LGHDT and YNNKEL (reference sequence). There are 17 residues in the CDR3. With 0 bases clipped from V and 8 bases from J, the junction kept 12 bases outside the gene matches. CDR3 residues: CASSQDPTGQGMRGYTF. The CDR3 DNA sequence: TGTGCCAGCAGCCAAGATCCCACGGGACAGGGGATGCGGGGCTACACCTTC.

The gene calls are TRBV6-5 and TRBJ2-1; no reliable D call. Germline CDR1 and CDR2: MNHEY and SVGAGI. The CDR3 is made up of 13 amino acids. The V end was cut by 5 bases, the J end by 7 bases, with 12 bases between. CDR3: CASSRYTDNEQFF. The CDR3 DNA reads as TGTGCCAGCAGTCGCTATACTGATAATGAGCAGTTCTTC.

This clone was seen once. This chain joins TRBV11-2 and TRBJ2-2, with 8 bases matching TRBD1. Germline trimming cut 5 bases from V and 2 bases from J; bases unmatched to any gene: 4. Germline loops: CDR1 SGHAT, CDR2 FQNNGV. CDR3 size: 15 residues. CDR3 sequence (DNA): TGTGCCAGCAGCACACAGGGGGGCAACACCGGGGAGCTGTTTTTT. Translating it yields CASSTQGGNTGELFF.

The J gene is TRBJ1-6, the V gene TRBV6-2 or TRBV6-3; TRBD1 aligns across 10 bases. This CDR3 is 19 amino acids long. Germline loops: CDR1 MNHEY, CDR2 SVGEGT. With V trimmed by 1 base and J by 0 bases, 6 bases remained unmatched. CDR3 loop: CASSYFAGQGSSYNSPLHF. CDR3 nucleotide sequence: TGTGCCAGCAGTTACTTCGCGGGACAGGGGAGCTCCTATAATTCACCCCTCCACTTT.

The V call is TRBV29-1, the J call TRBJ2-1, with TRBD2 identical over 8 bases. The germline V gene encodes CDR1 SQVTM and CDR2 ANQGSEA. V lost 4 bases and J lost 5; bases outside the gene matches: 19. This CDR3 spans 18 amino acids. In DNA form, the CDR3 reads TGCAGCGTTGGTGGGGGCGGGAGGCCCAAAAGGGTCAACAATGAGCAGTTCTTC. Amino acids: CSVGGGGRPKRVNNEQFF.

CDR3: CASSQTLSGGSYEQYF. The CDR3 nucleotides are TGTGCCAGCAGCCAAACCCTTAGCGGGGGGTCCTACGAGCAGTACTTC. The rearrangement joins TRBV4-2 to TRBJ2-7, with TRBD2 matching 10 bases. From germline, CDR1 is LGHNA and CDR2 YNFKEQ. This CDR3 contains 16 residues. V gave up 2 bases and J gave up 1 base; unmatched junction bases: 5.

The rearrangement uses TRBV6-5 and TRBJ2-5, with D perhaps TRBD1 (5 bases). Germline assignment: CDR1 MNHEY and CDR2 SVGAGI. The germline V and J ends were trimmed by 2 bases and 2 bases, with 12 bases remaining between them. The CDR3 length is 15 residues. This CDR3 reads CASSYARVGQETQYF. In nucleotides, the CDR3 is TGTGCCAGCAGTTACGCCAGGGTCGGGCAAGAGACCCAGTACTTC.

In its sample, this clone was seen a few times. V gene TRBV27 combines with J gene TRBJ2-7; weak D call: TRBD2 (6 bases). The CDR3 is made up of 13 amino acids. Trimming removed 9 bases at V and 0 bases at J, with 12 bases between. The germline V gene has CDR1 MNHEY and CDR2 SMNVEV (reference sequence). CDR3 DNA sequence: TGTGCCAGACCGGGGGTTAGCTCCTACGAGCAGTACTTC. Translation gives CARPGVSSYEQYF.

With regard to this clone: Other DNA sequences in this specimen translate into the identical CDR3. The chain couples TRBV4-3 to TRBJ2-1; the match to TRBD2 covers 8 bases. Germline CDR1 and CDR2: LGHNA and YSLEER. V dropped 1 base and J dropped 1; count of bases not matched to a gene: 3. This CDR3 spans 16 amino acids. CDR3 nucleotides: TGCGCCAGCAGCCAAGTAAGCGGGAGTTCCTACAATGAGCAGTTCTTC. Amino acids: CASSQVSGSSYNEQFF.

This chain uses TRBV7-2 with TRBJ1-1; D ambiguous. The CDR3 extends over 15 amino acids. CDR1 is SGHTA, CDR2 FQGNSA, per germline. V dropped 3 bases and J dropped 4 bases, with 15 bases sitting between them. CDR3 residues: CASSFSRFPGTEAFF. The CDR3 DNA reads TGTGCCAGCAGCTTTTCCCGGTTTCCGGGCACTGAAGCTTTCTTT. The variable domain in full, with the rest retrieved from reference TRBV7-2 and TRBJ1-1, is GAGVSQSPSNKVTEKGKDVELRCDPISGHTALYWYRQSLGQGLEFLIYFQGNSAPDKSGLPSDRFSAERTGGSVSTLTIQRTQQEDSAVYLCASSFSRFPGTEAFFGQGTRLTVV.

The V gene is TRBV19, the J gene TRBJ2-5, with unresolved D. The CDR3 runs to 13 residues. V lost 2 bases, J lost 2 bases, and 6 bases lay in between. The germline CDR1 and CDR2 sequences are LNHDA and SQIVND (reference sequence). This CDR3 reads CASSIPQQETQYF. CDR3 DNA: TGTGCCAGTAGTATACCCCAGCAAGAGACCCAGTACTTC.

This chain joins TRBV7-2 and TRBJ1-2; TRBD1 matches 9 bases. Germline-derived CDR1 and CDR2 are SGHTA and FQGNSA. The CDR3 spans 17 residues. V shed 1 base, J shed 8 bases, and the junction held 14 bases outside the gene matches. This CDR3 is CASSLGAGTGKGGGYTF. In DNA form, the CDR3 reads TGTGCCAGCAGCTTAGGGGCCGGGACAGGGAAAGGAGGCGGCTACACCTTC.

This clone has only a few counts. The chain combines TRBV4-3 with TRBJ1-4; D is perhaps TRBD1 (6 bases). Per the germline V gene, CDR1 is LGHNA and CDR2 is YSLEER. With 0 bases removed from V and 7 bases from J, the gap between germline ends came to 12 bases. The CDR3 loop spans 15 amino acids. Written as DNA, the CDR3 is TGCGCCAGCAGCCAAGAAGTAGGGGGTTTTGAAAAACTGTTTTTT. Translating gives CASSQEVGGFEKLFF.

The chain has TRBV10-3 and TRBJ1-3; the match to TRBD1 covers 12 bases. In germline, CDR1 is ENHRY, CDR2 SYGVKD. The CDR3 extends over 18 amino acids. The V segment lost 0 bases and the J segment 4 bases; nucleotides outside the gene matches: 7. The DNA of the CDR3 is TGTGCCATCAGTGAGTCGAGGGGACAGGGGGCGAGAGGAAACACCATATATTTT. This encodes CAISESRGQGARGNTIYF.

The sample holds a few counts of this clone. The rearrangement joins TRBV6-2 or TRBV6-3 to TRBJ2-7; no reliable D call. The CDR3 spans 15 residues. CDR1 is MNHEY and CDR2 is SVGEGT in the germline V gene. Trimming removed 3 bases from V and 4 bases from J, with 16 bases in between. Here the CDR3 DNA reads TGTGCCAGCAGTTATATGTCGGCGGCGGCTTACGAGCAGTACTTC. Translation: CASSYMSAAAYEQYF.

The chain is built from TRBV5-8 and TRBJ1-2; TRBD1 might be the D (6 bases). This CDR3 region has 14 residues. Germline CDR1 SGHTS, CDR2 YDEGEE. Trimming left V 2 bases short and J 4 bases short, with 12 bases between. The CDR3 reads CASSLPGQVYGYTF. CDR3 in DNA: TGTGCCAGCAGCTTACCGGGACAAGTCTATGGCTACACCTTC.

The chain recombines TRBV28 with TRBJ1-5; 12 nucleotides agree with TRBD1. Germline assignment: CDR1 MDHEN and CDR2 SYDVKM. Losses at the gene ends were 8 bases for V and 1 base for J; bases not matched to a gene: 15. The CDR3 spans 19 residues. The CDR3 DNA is TGTGCCAGCGGGAGCCACCGGGACAGGGGGCTGGGGAGCAATCAGCCCCAGCATTTT. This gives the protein CASGSHRDRGLGSNQPQHF. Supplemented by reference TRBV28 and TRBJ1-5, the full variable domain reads DVKVTQSSRYLVKRTGEKVFLECVQDMDHENMFWYRQDPGLGLRLIYFSYDVKMKEKGDIPEGYSVSREKKERFSLILESASTNQTSMYLCASGSHRDRGLGSNQPQHFGDGTRLSIL.

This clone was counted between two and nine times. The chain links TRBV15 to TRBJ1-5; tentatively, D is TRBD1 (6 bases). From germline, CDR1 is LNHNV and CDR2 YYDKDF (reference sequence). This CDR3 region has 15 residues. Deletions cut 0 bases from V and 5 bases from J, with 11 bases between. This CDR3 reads CATSRDRGADQPQHF. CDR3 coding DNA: TGTGCCACCAGCAGAGATCGGGGGGCCGATCAGCCCCAGCATTTT.